This T cell receptor beta chain comes out of a study of vaccination and CD4 T cells after COVID-19. On the study more broadly: Median time from second vaccine dose to sampling was approximately 69 days (14 to 241). The cells were exposed to overlapping spike peptides originating from SARS-CoV-2, HCoV-NL63, HCoV-OC43 and HCoV-229E for stimulation.

Oncomine TCR Beta short-read sequencing was applied to DNA from cultured CD4+ T cells. One entry per CDR3 protein, called by TCRdb with MiXCR from the PCR reads. The top ten clones hold approximately 13% of a sample with about 20,000 distinct CDR3 sequences, 40% to 45% of them seen once. Treatment denoted: approximately 10-day PBMC culture with coronavirus spike peptide pools or control peptides (ViraFEST assay). Points on this clonotype: Its antigen is still unknown.

The CDR3 runs to 16 residues. The V gene lost 5 bases and the J gene lost 2 bases, with 16 bases spanning the gap. The germline gives CDR1 MDHEN, CDR2 SYDVKM. The J gene is TRBJ1-3, the V gene TRBV28; possible D gene TRBD1, 6 bases. This TCR derives from a human donor who had recovered from COVID-19. Sequencing was done on a sample of CD4+ T cells from blood, cultured in vitro. The CDR3 DNA reads as TGTGCCAGCAGTAGCGGACAGAGGGGCGCTGGAAACACCATATATTTT. Residues: CASSSGQRGAGNTIYF.